The 20 T cell receptor beta chains presented below share a single source sample, sequenced in a study of identical twins. Each CDR3 protein is one row after TCRdb ran MiXCR on the 5' RACE reads. The sample contains some 230,000 distinct CDR3 sequences, 6.5% of which appear only once. A further study also used this sample, focusing on T cells expressing NK-cell markers.

Sequencing was done on a sample of CD8+ T cells sorted from blood. The source of these receptors is a woman aged 18-29 years in good health.

The gene calls are TRBV9 and TRBJ2-1, with a weak D call TRBD2 (5 bases). Germline V gene sequence: CDR1 SGDLS, CDR2 YYNGEE. The ends were cut back, 5 bases at V and 10 bases at J, with 13 bases in the middle. The CDR3 is 12 residues long. The chain's CDR3 is CASSGLGIEQFF. DNA for the CDR3: TGTGCCAGCAGTGGACTTGGTATAGAGCAGTTCTTC. Full variable domain (rest looked up from reference TRBV9 and TRBJ2-1): DSGVTQTPKHLITATGQRVTLRCSPRSGDLSVYWYQQSLDQGLQFLIQYYNGEERAKGNILERFSAQQFPDLHSELNLSSLELGDSALYFCASSGLGIEQFFGPGTRLTVL.

This clonotype was observed at least ten times. The chain couples TRBV10-3 to TRBJ2-7; tentative D call: TRBD1 (5 bases). From germline, CDR1 is ENHRY and CDR2 SYGVKD. V was clipped by 7 bases and J by 6 bases, with 16 bases between them. The CDR3 is made up of 13 amino acids. The CDR3 is CAIKGLGPSEQYF. Written as DNA, the CDR3 is TGTGCCATCAAAGGTCTGGGGCCAAGCGAGCAGTACTTC.

This sequence joins TRBV5-5 and TRBJ2-7, with a tentative D call TRBD1 (5 bases). The germline gives CDR1 SGHKS, CDR2 YYEKEE (reference sequence). The V end was cut by 1 base, the J end by 0 bases, with 8 bases between. CDR3 length: 14 residues. In DNA, the CDR3 is TGTGCCAGCAGCTTGCCCGACAGCTCCTACGAGCAGTACTTC. Its translation: CASSLPDSSYEQYF.

J is TRBJ1-2 and V is TRBV12-3 or TRBV12-4; no clear D. The CDR3 runs to 14 residues. Trimming removed 3 bases from V and 4 bases from J, with 12 bases in between. The CDR3 sequence is CASSFRQKSYGYTF. Written as DNA, the CDR3 is TGTGCCAGCAGTTTTAGGCAAAAATCCTATGGCTACACCTTC.

The J gene is TRBJ2-2, the V gene TRBV4-3; perhaps TRBD1 as D (5 bases). The V and J ends lost 4 bases and 2 bases respectively, with 11 bases between them. The germline V gene has CDR1 LGHNA and CDR2 YSLEER. The CDR3 totals 15 residues. The CDR3 loop reads CASSPQGYNTGELFF. CDR3 sequence (DNA): TGCGCCAGCAGCCCCCAGGGTTACAACACCGGGGAGCTGTTTTTT.

The chain carries TRBV29-1 and TRBJ2-4; 8 nucleotides line up with TRBD2. With 4 bases clipped from V and 1 base from J, the junction kept 9 bases outside the gene matches. Germline V gene sequence: CDR1 SQVTM, CDR2 ANQGSEA. The CDR3 is 16 amino acids. CDR3 sequence reads: CSVVLAGLRAKNIQYF. CDR3 DNA sequence: TGCAGCGTTGTTCTAGCGGGCTTGAGGGCCAAAAACATTCAGTACTTC.

The CDR3: CASSLQGRGTEAFF. The CDR3 nucleotides read TGTGCCAGCAGCTTACAGGGGCGAGGTACTGAAGCTTTCTTT. The gene calls are TRBV7-3 and TRBJ1-1, with D possibly being TRBD1 (6 bases). CDR1 SGHTA and CDR2 FQGTGA come from the germline V gene. V was pared by 2 bases and J by 5 bases, with 12 bases between. CDR3 length equals 14 residues.

In this sample, this clonotype turned up many times. The chain recombines TRBV9 with TRBJ2-2; no clear D gene. The V and J ends lost 5 bases and 0 bases respectively, with 2 bases between them. Germline V gives CDR1 SGDLS, CDR2 YYNGEE. CDR3 length equals 12 residues. The CDR3 is CASSTNTGELFF. The CDR3 bases are TGTGCCAGCAGTACGAACACCGGGGAGCTGTTTTTT.

Only a few counts were recorded for this clonotype. This chain uses TRBV29-1 with TRBJ2-3, with D perhaps matching TRBD1 or TRBD2 (5 bases each). Between the trimmed V and J ends, which lost 2 bases and 4 bases, there was a span of 10 bases. This CDR3 is 13 amino acids long. Per the germline V gene, CDR1 is SQVTM and CDR2 is ANQGSEA. The CDR3 region is CSVEPQGADTQYF. The DNA of the CDR3 is TGCAGCGTTGAACCTCAGGGAGCAGATACGCAGTATTTT.

This chain links TRBV7-8 with TRBJ2-4; 9 positions match TRBD2. V gave up 3 bases and J gave up 1 base; unmatched junction bases: 10. The CDR3 has 18 amino acids. In germline, CDR1 is SGHVS, CDR2 FQNEAQ. The CDR3 protein is CASSFGRGGERAKNIQYF. CDR3 in DNA: TGTGCCAGCAGCTTTGGGCGGGGGGGCGAGAGGGCCAAAAACATTCAGTACTTC.

This clonotype was counted many times. The chain links TRBV12-3 or TRBV12-4 to TRBJ1-1; D uncertain. V lost 5 bases and J 5 bases, leaving 15 bases between the germline ends. The CDR3 loop spans 14 amino acids. CDR3: CASSPWRVETEAFF. The CDR3 DNA is TGTGCCAGCAGTCCGTGGAGGGTAGAGACTGAAGCTTTCTTT.

The chain recombines TRBV14 with TRBJ2-3, with D possibly TRBD1 on 5 matching bases. The CDR3 is 15 residues long. CDR1 and CDR2 (germline): SGHDN, FVKESK. Trimming pared 4 bases from V and 0 bases from J, leaving 11 bases between. The CDR3 region has the DNA TGTGCCAGCAGCCTGACCAGGACAAGCACAGATACGCAGTATTTT. This translates into CASSLTRTSTDTQYF.

A few counts support this clonotype. The chain has TRBV10-2 and TRBJ2-7; 9 bases agree with TRBD2. V shed 0 bases, J shed 6 bases, and the junction held 6 bases outside the gene matches. The V gene's germline CDR1 is WSHSY and CDR2 SAAADI. This CDR3 has 15 amino acids. The CDR3 nucleotides are TGCGCCAGCAGTGAGTCGAATAGCGGGAGAATCGAGCAGTACTTC. As protein: CASSESNSGRIEQYF.

This clonotype has only a few counts. The chain recombines TRBV7-9 with TRBJ1-1; 9 bases agree with TRBD1. CDR1 SEHNR and CDR2 FQNEAQ come from the germline V gene (reference sequence). This CDR3 region has 15 residues. The ends lost 5 bases at V and 6 bases at J; junction bases unmatched: 10. CDR3 amino acids: CASSPAGQGIAEAFF. The DNA for the CDR3 is TGTGCCAGCAGCCCCGCCGGACAGGGGATCGCTGAAGCTTTCTTT.

This clonotype has more than one count but fewer than ten. The chain joins TRBV2 to TRBJ2-7, with D unclear. The CDR3 extends over 13 amino acids. Germline CDR1 is SNHLY and CDR2 is FYNNEI. Trimming removed 7 bases at V and 2 bases at J, with 12 bases between. Here the CDR3 reads CASNPTLTYEQYF. DNA for the CDR3: TGTGCCAGCAATCCGACCTTAACCTACGAGCAGTACTTC.

This clonotype was detected only a few times. V usage is TRBV2 and J usage is TRBJ2-1, with 8 bases identical to TRBD2. Trimming removed 6 bases from V and 2 bases from J; junction bases left unmatched: 9. This CDR3 has 16 amino acids. CDR1 and CDR2 from the germline V gene are SNHLY and FYNNEI. The CDR3 DNA follows: TGTGCCAGCAGGATCGACCGGGGGGGGGCCTACAATGAGCAGTTCTTC. Translating it yields CASRIDRGGAYNEQFF.

Ten or more counts support this clonotype. The chain couples TRBV12-3 or TRBV12-4 to TRBJ2-2; D not certain. V lost 7 bases to trimming and J lost 3 bases, with 3 bases between them. This CDR3 comprises 11 residues. The CDR3 sequence is CASTHTGELFF. The CDR3, as DNA: TGTGCCAGCACCCACACCGGGGAGCTGTTTTTT.

This chain joins TRBV5-6 and TRBJ2-7; perhaps TRBD1 as D (5 bases). CDR1 and CDR2 (germline): SGHDT, YYEEEE. Trimming stripped 0 bases from V and 3 bases from J, with 10 bases between. The CDR3 has 14 residues. The CDR3, as DNA: TGTGCCAGCAGCTTGGGGCCAGGGAACTACGAGCAGTACTTC. Protein product: CASSLGPGNYEQYF.

This clonotype was seen more than once but under ten times. The chain employs TRBV29-1 and TRBJ2-3; 9 nucleotides agree with TRBD2. The germline V gene encodes CDR1 SQVTM and CDR2 ANQGSEA. The length of the CDR3 is 15 residues. V shed 4 bases, J shed 4 bases, and the junction held 9 bases outside the gene matches. CDR3 bases: TGCAGCGTTGGGGTGTTAGCGGGAGCGCCAGATACGCAGTATTTT. Translation gives CSVGVLAGAPDTQYF.

This clonotype was seen a handful of times. The chain combines TRBV6-1 with TRBJ2-2; TRBD2 is a possible D gene (7 bases). The V end lost 7 bases, the J end lost 6 bases, and 12 bases lay between the germline ends. There are 13 residues in the CDR3. Germline loops: CDR1 MNHNS, CDR2 SASEGT. The CDR3 spells CASIGGDAGELFF. Here the CDR3 DNA reads TGTGCCAGCATAGGGGGGGATGCCGGGGAGCTGTTTTTT.